This entry lists 10 T cell receptor beta chains sequenced from one sample in a study of T cells after yellow fever vaccination. TCRdb fed the 5' RACE reads into MiXCR, producing one record per CDR3 protein. The sample consists of about 210,000 distinct CDR3 sequences, less than 7.5% of them appearing once. This sample comprised CD4+ T cells sorted from PBMCs, obtained on the day of the yellow fever booster vaccination. The receptor source for this set is a man between 25 and 39 years old who received the YFV17D yellow fever vaccine.

This clonotype has more than one count but fewer than ten. The chain uses TRBV5-1 and TRBJ1-2; 8 bases fit TRBD1. The CDR3 spans 15 residues. Germline loops: CDR1 SGHRS, CDR2 YFSETQ. The J segment lost 3 bases and the V segment lost 5 bases, leaving 9 bases of the junction unmatched. The CDR3 DNA sequence: TGCGCCAGCAGTCCCACTTGGGACAGGTACTATGGCTACACCTTC. Residues: CASSPTWDRYYGYTF.

This clonotype was observed a few times. The chain couples TRBV6-1 to TRBJ2-1; D may be TRBD1 (5 bases). The V gene lost 2 bases and the J gene lost 7 bases, with 6 bases spanning the gap. This CDR3 contains 12 residues. Germline V CDR1 and CDR2: MNHNS, SASEGT. The CDR3 loop is CASSERGNEQFF. The CDR3 coding sequence is TGTGCCAGCAGTGAAAGGGGAAATGAGCAGTTCTTC.

V usage is TRBV5-1 and J usage is TRBJ2-1; 9 nucleotides line up with TRBD2. Germline V gene sequence: CDR1 SGHRS, CDR2 YFSETQ. The CDR3 covers 15 residues. V shed 7 bases, J shed 9 bases, and the junction held 14 bases outside the gene matches. The CDR3 here is CASEDFAGGPGEQFF. The CDR3 nucleotides are TGCGCCAGCGAGGACTTTGCGGGAGGGCCGGGTGAGCAGTTCTTC. Based on the CDR3 plus reference TRBV5-1 and TRBJ2-1, the full variable domain is KAGVTQTPRYLIKTRGQQVTLSCSPISGHRSVSWYQQTPGQGLQFLFEYFSETQRNKGNFPGRFSGRQFSNSRSEMNVSTLELGDSALYLCASEDFAGGPGEQFFGPGTRLTVL.

V gene TRBV6-6 combines with J gene TRBJ2-1, with no clear D. From germline, CDR1 is MNHNY and CDR2 SVGAGI (reference sequence). The CDR3 is 13 residues long. The V end was cut by 6 bases, the J end by 7 bases, with 13 bases between. The CDR3 nucleotides read TGTGCCAGCAGAGACACCCTAGGGAATGAGCAGTTCTTC. Its translation: CASRDTLGNEQFF.

Only a few counts were recorded for this clonotype. V gene TRBV27 combines with J gene TRBJ2-3; 7 positions agree with TRBD1. CDR1 MNHEY and CDR2 SMNVEV come from the germline V gene (reference sequence). The CDR3 has 15 amino acids. The V segment lost 1 base and the J segment 2 bases; nucleotides outside the gene matches: 3. This CDR3 is CASSLWGQLTDTQYF. CDR3 bases: TGTGCCAGCAGTTTATGGGGACAGCTCACAGATACGCAGTATTTT.

This clonotype was picked up a small number of times. This sequence joins TRBV20-1 and TRBJ1-1, with D tentatively TRBD1 (6 bases). This CDR3 contains 14 residues. Trimming took off 6 bases at V and 1 base at J, with 15 bases between the two ends. Germline V CDR1 and CDR2: DFQATT, SNEGSKA (reference sequence). CDR3 sequence (DNA): TGCAGTGCCCGCCCCACAGGGCCGAACACTGAAGCTTTCTTT. Translated: CSARPTGPNTEAFF.

The chain joins TRBV20-1 to TRBJ1-2; tentative D call: TRBD1 (5 bases). Germline V CDR1 and CDR2: DFQATT, SNEGSKA (reference sequence). V shed 6 bases and J shed 1 base, with 18 bases lying between them. This CDR3 contains 15 residues. The CDR3 DNA is TGCAGTGCAGGCGGGACGGCGGATCTTAACTATGGCTACACCTTC. Translation: CSAGGTADLNYGYTF.

This clonotype was seen ten or more times. The CDR3, as DNA: TGTGCCAGCTCATCGGACGCGAACACTGAAGCTTTCTTT. This codes for CASSSDANTEAFF. The gene calls are TRBV18 and TRBJ1-1; D gene unclear. Germline loops: CDR1 KGHSH, CDR2 LQKENI. V was trimmed by 5 bases and J by 1 base, leaving 8 bases between them. There are 13 residues in the CDR3.

This clonotype was observed many times. The CDR3 DNA is TGTGCCACTTCCCAACTAGCGACGGGCACAGATACGCAGTATTTT. It encodes CATSQLATGTDTQYF. The V call is TRBV10-3, the J call TRBJ2-3; 7 bases line up with TRBD2. The CDR3 runs 15 residues. V trimming: 10 bases; J trimming: 1 base; junction bases outside the gene matches: 11. Germline CDR1 and CDR2: ENHRY and SYGVKD.

The CDR3 nucleotides are TGTGCCAGCTCACCACTTCCTGCTACTCAAGGCTACACCTTC. Translated, it gives CASSPLPATQGYTF. V gene TRBV18 combines with J gene TRBJ1-2, with D unresolved. The CDR3 length is 14 residues. V was pared by 1 base and J by 8 bases, with 14 bases between. Germline CDR1 reads KGHSH; CDR2 reads LQKENI.